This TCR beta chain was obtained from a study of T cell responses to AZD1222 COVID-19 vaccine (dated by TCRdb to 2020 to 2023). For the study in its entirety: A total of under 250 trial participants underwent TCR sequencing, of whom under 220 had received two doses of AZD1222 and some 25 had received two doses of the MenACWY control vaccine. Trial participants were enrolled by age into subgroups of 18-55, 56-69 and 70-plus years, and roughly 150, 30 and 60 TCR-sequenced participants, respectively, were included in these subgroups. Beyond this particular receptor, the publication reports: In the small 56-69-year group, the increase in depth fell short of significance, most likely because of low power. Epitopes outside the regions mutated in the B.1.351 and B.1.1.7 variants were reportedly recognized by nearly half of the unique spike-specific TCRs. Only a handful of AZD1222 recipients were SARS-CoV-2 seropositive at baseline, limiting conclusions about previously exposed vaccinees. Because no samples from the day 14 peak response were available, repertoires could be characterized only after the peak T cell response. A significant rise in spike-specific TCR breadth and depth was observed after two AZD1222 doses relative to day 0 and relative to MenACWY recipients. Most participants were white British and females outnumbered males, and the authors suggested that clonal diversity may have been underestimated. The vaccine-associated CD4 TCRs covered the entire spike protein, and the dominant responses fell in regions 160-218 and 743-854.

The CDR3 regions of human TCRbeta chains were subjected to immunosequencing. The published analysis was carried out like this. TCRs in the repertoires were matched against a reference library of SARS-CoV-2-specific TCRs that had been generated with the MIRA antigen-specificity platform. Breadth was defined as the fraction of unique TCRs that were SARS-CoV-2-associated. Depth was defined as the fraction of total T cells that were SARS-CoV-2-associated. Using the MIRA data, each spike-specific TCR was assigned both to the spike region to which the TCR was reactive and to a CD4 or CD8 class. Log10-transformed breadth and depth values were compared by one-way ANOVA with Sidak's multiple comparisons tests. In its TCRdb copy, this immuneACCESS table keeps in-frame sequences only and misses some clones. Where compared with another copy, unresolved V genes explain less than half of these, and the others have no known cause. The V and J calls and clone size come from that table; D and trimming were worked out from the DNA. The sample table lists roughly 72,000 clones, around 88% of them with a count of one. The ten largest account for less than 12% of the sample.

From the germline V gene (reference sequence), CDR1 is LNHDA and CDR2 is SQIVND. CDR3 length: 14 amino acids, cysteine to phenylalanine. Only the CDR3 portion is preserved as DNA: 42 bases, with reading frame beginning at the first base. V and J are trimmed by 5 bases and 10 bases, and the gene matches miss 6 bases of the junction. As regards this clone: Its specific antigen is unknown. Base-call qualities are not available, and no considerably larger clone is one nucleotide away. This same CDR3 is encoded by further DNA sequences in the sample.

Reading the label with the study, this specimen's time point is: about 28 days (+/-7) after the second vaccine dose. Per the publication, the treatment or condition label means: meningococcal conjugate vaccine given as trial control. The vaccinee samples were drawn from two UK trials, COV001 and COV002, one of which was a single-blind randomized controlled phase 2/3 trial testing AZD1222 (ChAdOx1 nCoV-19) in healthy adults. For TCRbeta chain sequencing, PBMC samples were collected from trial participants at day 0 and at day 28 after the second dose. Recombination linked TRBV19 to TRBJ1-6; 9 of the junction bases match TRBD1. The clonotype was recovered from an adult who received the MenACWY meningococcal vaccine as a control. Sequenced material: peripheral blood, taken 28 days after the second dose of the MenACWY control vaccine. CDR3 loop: CASSLGQGISPLHF. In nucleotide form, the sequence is TGTGCCAGTAGTCTAGGACAGGGGATCTCACCCCTCCACTTT.